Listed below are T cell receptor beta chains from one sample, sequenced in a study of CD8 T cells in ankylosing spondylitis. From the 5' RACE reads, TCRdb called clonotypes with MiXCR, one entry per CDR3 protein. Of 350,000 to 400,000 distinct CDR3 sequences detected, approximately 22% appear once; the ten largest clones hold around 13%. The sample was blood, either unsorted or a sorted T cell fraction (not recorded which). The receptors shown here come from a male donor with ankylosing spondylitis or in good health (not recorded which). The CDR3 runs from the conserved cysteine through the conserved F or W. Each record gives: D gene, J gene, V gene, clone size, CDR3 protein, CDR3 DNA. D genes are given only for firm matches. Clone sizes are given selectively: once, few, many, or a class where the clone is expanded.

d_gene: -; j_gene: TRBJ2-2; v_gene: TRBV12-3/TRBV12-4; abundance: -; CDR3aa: CASSPKPSLNTGELFF; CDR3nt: TGTGCCAGCAGCCCGAAACCCTCCCTTAACACCGGGGAGCTGTTTTTT
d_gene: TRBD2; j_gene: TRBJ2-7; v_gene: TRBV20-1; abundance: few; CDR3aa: CSARTSGGPTLSYEQYF; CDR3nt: TGCAGTGCACGGACTAGCGGGGGGCCCACACTCTCCTACGAGCAGTACTTC
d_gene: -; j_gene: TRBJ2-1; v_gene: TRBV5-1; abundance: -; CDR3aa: CASSPPPGRNEQFF; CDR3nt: TGCGCCAGCAGCCCCCCCCCGGGGAGGAATGAGCAGTTCTTC
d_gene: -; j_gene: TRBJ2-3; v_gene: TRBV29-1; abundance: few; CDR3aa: CSTGPRRTDTQYF; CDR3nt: TGCAGCACTGGACCCCGGAGGACAGATACGCAGTATTTT
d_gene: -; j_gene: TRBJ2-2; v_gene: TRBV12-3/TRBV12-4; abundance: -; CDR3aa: CASILPGPNTGELFF; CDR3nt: TGTGCCAGCATCCTCCCGGGACCGAACACCGGGGAGCTGTTTTTT
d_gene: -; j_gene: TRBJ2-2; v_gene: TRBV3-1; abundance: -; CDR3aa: CASSQAVTPDAGELFF; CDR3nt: TGTGCCAGCAGCCAAGCCGTGACACCGGACGCCGGGGAGCTGTTTTTT
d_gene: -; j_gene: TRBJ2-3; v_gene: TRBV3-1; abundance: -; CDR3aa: CASSLPMEGTDTQYF; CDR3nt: TGTGCCAGCAGCCTCCCGATGGAGGGCACAGATACGCAGTATTTT
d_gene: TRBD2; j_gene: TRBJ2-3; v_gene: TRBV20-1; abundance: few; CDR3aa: CSATNSGEAGDTQYF; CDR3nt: TGCAGTGCTACCAATAGCGGGGAGGCTGGAGATACGCAGTATTTT
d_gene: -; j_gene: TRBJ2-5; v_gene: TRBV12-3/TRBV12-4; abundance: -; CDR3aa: CASSSTLETQYF; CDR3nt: TGTGCCAGCAGCTCAACCTTGGAGACCCAGTACTTC
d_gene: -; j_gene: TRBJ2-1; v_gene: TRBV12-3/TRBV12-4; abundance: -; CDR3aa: CASSFVPRNEQFF; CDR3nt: TGTGCCAGCAGTTTTGTCCCCCGCAATGAGCAGTTCTTC
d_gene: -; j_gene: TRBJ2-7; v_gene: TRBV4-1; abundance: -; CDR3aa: CASSQVRGQGSYEQYF; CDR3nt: TGCGCCAGCAGCCAAGTCCGTGGGCAGGGGTCTTACGAGCAGTACTTC
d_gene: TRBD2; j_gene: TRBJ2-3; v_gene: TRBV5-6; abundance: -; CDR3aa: CAISFGGVTVTQYF; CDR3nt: TGTGCCATCAGCTTCGGGGGGGTCACGGTTACGCAGTATTTT
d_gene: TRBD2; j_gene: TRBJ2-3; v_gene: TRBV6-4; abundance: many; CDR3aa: CASSASGGATDTQYF; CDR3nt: TGTGCCAGCAGTGCTAGCGGGGGGGCCACAGATACGCAGTATTTT